Here is one T cell receptor (beta chain) with its context. Its cognate antigen is unknown. The data were obtained in a study of graft-versus-host responses after intestinal transplantation. Study as a whole: Transplantation in recipients was multivisceral, liver-intestinal, or isolated intestinal. Each patient got anti-thymocyte globulin induction, then tacrolimus and steroids for roughly 3 years.

The assay was immunoSEQ multiplex PCR, and TCRdb's table has in-frame clones only and misses some. The sample includes 90,000 to 120,000 clones, less than 90% seen only once; the top ten take about 0.9%. Germline V gene sequence: CDR1 MNHNS, CDR2 SASEGT. Germline trimming cut 6 bases from V and 1 base from J; bases unmatched to any gene: 7. There are 15 residues in the CDR3. General study points: Circulating GvH clones peaking coincided with falling HvG clones soon after transplant.

The source is a human donor who received an intestinal transplant. The chain uses TRBV6-1 and TRBJ2-5; 8 bases are shared with TRBD2. Specimen: unstimulated CD4+ T cells sorted from spleen or lymph node cells, collected before intestinal transplant. This CDR3 is CASSRLAQRQETQYF. The CDR3 DNA is TGTGCCAGCAGCCGACTAGCGCAGCGCCAAGAGACCCAGTACTTC.